The T cell receptor beta chain described here comes from a study of shared clonotypes between healthy human individuals. General study points: Some naive CD4 clonotypes, 4% to 6%, turned up in common across four donors.

Terminally differentiated effector memory CD45RA+ cells were excluded by CCR7 positive selection of CD45RO-negative cells. Donors were healthy HIV-negative adults without recent acute infections or vaccinations. In regard to this clone: Its antigen remains unidentified.

The assay ran at deep level. Clones were read by immunoSEQ multiplex PCR, and TCRdb kept only the in-frame ones, dropping some. The sample holds fewer than 1 million clones; about 96% are singletons and the top ten take less than 0.25%. CDR3 size: 17 residues. Germline assignment: CDR1 SGHAT and CDR2 FQNNGV. Trimming took 5 bases from V and 5 from J; bases not matched to a gene: 11. The gene calls are TRBV11-2 and TRBJ2-1; 11 bases are shared with TRBD2. Sequencing was done on a sample of naive CD8+ T cells sorted from blood. This receptor was obtained from a man aged 25 to 40 in good health. DNA of the CDR3: TGTGCCAGCAGCCAAGCCCTAGCGGGAGGTGGAGACAATGAGCAGTTCTTC. It specifies CASSQALAGGGDNEQFF.